This T cell receptor beta chain was documented in a study of cytomegalovirus exposure and HLA in healthy donors listed by TCRdb under 2017. Describing the broader study: An earlier analysis of approximately 590 of the donors reported approximately 270 Gb of sequence data and roughly 110 million unique TCR beta sequences from 150 million to 200 million T cells. The later analysis used no new phenotypic data to find candidate immune exposures, relying instead on TCR beta sequences and their occurrence across donors. Class I and class II HLA loci were covered by the typing at four-digit resolution. An early release that covered about 600 HLA-typed donors contained approximately 290 gigabases of sequencing data and some 87 million unique TCR sequences. A later analysis re-analyzed previously published TCR beta repertoires from hundreds of donors and added high-resolution HLA genotyping to study TCR occurrence patterns. A later genetic analysis used genome-wide SNP genotypes for about three fifths of the 666 donors, treating that subset as a discovery cohort. The study profiled the T cell repertoires of hundreds of subjects by immunosequencing and related them to cytomegalovirus serostatus. Besides the first cohort of roughly 660 subjects, a separate validation cohort made up of around 120 different subjects was used. Donor age, sex, ethnicity and CMV serostatus were compiled together with the repertoire data. Roughly 5 DR-DQ haplotypes were handled as single units for association and clustering, since linkage in the cohort was strong. The study aimed to test whether cataloging public T cell receptors could reveal signatures of past pathogen exposure. All discovery cohort repertoires had been generated using a single sequencing platform. The number of donors typed differed by locus, with 629-630 for A, B, C, DRB1 and DQB1, over 500 for DQA1, 600 to 610 for DPA1, and around 450 for DPB1. Of the roughly 400 genotyped donors, 80% to 90% were placed in the genetic ancestry cluster associated with self-reported Caucasian donors. To predict cytomegalovirus infection status, the study brought together high-throughput TCR immunosequencing, statistical association of individual TCRs with disease status, and machine learning. On average, 235,054 unique TCR beta nucleotide sequences were sequenced per donor among more than 350 genotyped donors of the cohort, with 15% to 20% of those sequences being non-productive. An earlier analysis of roughly 580 of the donors used high-throughput TCR beta sequencing to judge whether each TCR beta V gene segment behaved as functional or pseudogenic. Study-wide conclusions, independent of this receptor: Compared with equally common non-associated chains, HLA-associated TCR beta chains in a later analysis were more clonally expanded and had lower generation probabilities. Linkage disequilibrium might explain the correlated functional status among segregating V segments, but an unknown experimental factor could not be ruled out. A cluster of highly shared sequence variants was judged likely to be a technical artifact of the sequencing pipeline. In a later genetic analysis, fewer N-insertions in productive TCRs were reported among donors in an Asian-associated ancestry cluster than the roughly 700-donor mean. A few of the identified cytomegalovirus-associated TCR beta chains were confirmed in vitro to be specific for cytomegalovirus antigens. Immune exposure information for the cohort was limited to CMV serostatus. A later genetic analysis associated a missense DCLRE1C variant with V-gene and J-gene trimming of TCR beta chains, and an independent cohort replicated the association. HLA typing was unavailable for some donors at each locus, so association tests used only the typed subset. Cytomegalovirus status was reported to be diagnosed by the classifier with high specificity and sensitivity in both the original and validation cohorts. Strong co-occurrence of HLA alleles, especially DR and DQ, made assigning TCR associations to individual alleles difficult. The study listed around 160 TCR beta chains as associated with cytomegalovirus. An earlier analysis of roughly 570 of the donors showed that most TCR beta V segments appeared in productive rearrangements either about 87% or about 30% of the time, which broadly matched IMGT annotations. Over 15 rarely observed V segments, including chromosome 9 orphons, were excluded from the earlier analysis of several hundred of the donors because counts were too low. In a later analysis, some 17,000 TCR beta sequences were associated with specific HLA alleles at a false discovery rate of 0.05. Most TCR sequences were seen in very few donors, while some public TCRs were found in many individuals. In a later analysis, several top co-occurrence clusters were reported to appear linked to parvovirus B19, influenza, CMV and Epstein-Barr virus. The 87-base-pair reads could not distinguish some IMGT-functional V segments, including TRBV6-2 and TRBV6-3, so those segments were excluded. The authors suggested that the approach could potentially be generalized to other disease states and immunological phenotypes. This cohort had only TCR beta chains sequenced, and the lack of alpha or paired-chain data limited which features could be detected. A further reported finding was that TCR beta sequences accurately predicted the HLA-A and HLA-B alleles for most subjects in the first cohort. In a later analysis, the rate of TCR association differed among HLA loci, with DRB1 alleles having the most associated TCRs and HLA-C alleles having the fewest. The presence/absence analyses assumed that sequencing depth was roughly uniform across donors, and that assumption may not be true. Most CMV-associated TCR beta chains appeared to be HLA-restricted in a later analysis, and the HLA associations seemed to be driven largely by CMV exposure.

In regard to this clone: The antigen it binds to is not known.

In total, more than 500 healthy bone marrow donors made up the cohort. At the time of sampling, every cohort member was nominally healthy, though immune exposures that went unrecorded were likely present. The donor tested CMV seropositive, placing the donor among the 250 to 300 seropositive members of the cohort. A peripheral blood sample was provided by each donor, and peripheral blood mononuclear cells were used for TCR beta sequencing. The Qiagen DNeasy Blood Extraction Kit was used to extract genomic DNA from the blood cell samples. Between the V and J ends, shortened by 6 bases and 7 bases respectively, the junction contains 10 bases. There are 12 amino acids in the CDR3, from cysteine to phenylalanine inclusive. The only DNA kept is the CDR3, 36 bases in frame from the first base. The germline V gene yields MNHEY for CDR1 and SVGAGI for CDR2. To prepare the library, the immunoSEQ multiplex PCR assay was applied. For the multiplex PCR, a mixture combining 60 forward primers for TCR Vbeta segments and 13 reverse primers for TCR Jbeta segments was used. Amplification of the CDR3 region of rearranged TCR beta genes was performed with a multiplex PCR assay on genomic DNA. The Illumina HiSeq System was used to sequence the amplified TCR beta libraries as 87-base-pair reads. Turning to the authors' computational methods: In a later analysis, approximately 74 million unique TCR beta chains were counted across the approximately 670 repertoires, and around 11 million of these chains were shared by at least two donors. Raw reads were error-corrected and collapsed into unique sequences with a nearest-neighbor algorithm that merged closely related sequences to remove PCR and sequencing errors. Alignment of CDR3 sequences to IMGT reference sequences was used to assign V, D and J gene segments. For a sequence to be retained, a match of at least six nucleotides was required to both a V gene segment and a J gene segment. A rearrangement was called productive if the CDR3 had no stop codons and remained in frame with V and J, and every other rearrangement was called non-productive. Following IMGT convention, CDR3 was defined as the stretch from the second conserved V-encoded cysteine up to the conserved J-encoded phenylalanine. The earlier analysis of some 600 of the donors excluded sequences that lacked an unambiguous match to a single V gene segment. In an earlier analysis of approximately 550 of the donors, V segments were called functional above 56.7% productive rearrangements and were called segregating when the between-donor standard deviation exceeded 5%. A statistical classification framework was built to diagnose cytomegalovirus status from the catalog of TCR beta chain sequences. In a later analysis, V and J genes were assigned by comparing TCR nucleotide sequences against IMGT/GENE-DB human TR gene sequences. The TCRdist pipeline was used in a later analysis to assign CDR3 sequences and most-parsimonious VDJ recombination scenarios. In a later analysis, each TCR beta chain was defined by its CDR3 amino acid sequence together with its V-gene family, and reads lacking a unique V-gene family were excluded. In a later analysis, 450 to 600 highly shared, low-generation-probability nucleotide sequences were removed to address suspected cross-contamination and a sequencing artifact. In a later analysis, a clonal expansion index for each public chain was calculated from normalized within-repertoire ranks of inferred template counts. A later analysis computed generation probabilities with a VDJ recombination model fitted to out-of-frame rearrangements, and checked the results against IGoR. In a later analysis, TCR-TCR, TCR-HLA and TCR-CMV co-occurrence was scored with hypergeometric tests, and a repertoire-size bias correction was applied to TCR pairs. To estimate false discovery rates, a later analysis permuted the HLA or CMV assignments 20 times. In a later analysis, co-occurring TCRs were grouped with DBSCAN, and TCRdist sequence similarity was added when clustering was performed within HLA-allele-positive subsets. Co-occurrence clustering excluded repertoires with fewer than 30,000 or more than 120,000 public chains, plus five with anomalous nucleotide sharing. In TCRdb, the immuneACCESS table is reduced to in-frame sequences with V and J assigned. These tables do not hold every clone; where another copy was compared, an unresolved V gene accounts for under half, and the others remain unexplained. The V and J calls and clone size are taken from that table; D and trimming were inferred from the DNA. The sample table records over 200,000 clones. The leading ten clones occupy around 0.95% of the sample.

Material: PBMCs. Recombination connected TRBV6-5 to TRBJ2-1, with a tentative D gene TRBD2 over 5 matching bases. The receptor was isolated from a woman in her thirties in good health and CMV-seropositive. The CDR3 region: CASRPRANEQFF. The DNA sequence is as follows: TGTGCCAGCAGACCGAGGGCGAATGAGCAGTTCTTC.